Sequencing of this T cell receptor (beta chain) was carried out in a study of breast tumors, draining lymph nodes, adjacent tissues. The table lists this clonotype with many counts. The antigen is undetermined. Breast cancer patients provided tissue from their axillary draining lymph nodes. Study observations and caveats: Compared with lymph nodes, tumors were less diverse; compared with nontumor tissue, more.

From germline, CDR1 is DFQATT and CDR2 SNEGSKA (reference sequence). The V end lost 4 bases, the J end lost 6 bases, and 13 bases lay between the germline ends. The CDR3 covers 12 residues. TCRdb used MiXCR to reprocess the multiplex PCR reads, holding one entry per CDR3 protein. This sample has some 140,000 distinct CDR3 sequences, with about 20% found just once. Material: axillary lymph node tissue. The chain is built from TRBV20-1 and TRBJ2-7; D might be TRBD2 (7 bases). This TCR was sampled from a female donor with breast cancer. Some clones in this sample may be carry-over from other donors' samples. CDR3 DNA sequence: TGCAGTGCTAAAGGGGGGGGGGGCGAGCAGTACTTC. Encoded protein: CSAKGGGGEQYF.